This T cell receptor (beta chain) originates from a study of cytomegalovirus exposure and HLA in healthy donors. As for the study in general: Approximately 85 million unique TCRs from HLA-typed donors made up an early data release. Study-level findings and limits: The classifier was said to identify cytomegalovirus status with high specificity and sensitivity.

The CDR3 covers 14 residues. V was trimmed by 1 base and J by 6 bases, leaving 12 bases between them. The germline gives CDR1 LGHNA, CDR2 YSLEER. Amplification used 60 Vbeta primers and 13 Jbeta primers. Only in-frame clones appear in the TCRdb table, and some are missing; sequencing was by immunoSEQ multiplex PCR. The sample carries about 200,000 clones, roughly 80% recorded once. Comment on this clone: Its antigen remains unknown.

Sequencing was performed on PBMCs. The origin of this receptor is a woman aged 45-60 years in good health and CMV-seropositive. The J gene is TRBJ1-2, the V gene TRBV4-3; D is ambiguous. The CDR3 nucleotides are TGCGCCAGCAGCCAAGTTCGTCTTTCAGATGGCTACACCTTC. This sequence encodes CASSQVRLSDGYTF.